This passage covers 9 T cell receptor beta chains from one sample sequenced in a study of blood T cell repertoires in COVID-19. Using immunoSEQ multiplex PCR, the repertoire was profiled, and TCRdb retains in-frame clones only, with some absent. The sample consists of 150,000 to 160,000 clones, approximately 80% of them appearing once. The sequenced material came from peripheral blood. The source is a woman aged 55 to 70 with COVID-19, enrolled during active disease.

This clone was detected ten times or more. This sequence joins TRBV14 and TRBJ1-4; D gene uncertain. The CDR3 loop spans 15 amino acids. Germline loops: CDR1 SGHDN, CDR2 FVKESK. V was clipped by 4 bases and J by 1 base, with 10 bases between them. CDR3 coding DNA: TGTGCCAGCAGCCGAAACAGAGTAACTAATGAAAAACTGTTTTTT. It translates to CASSRNRVTNEKLFF. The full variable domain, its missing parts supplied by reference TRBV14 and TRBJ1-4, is EAGVTQFPSHSVIEKGQTVTLRCDPISGHDNLYWYRRVMGKEIKFLLHFVKESKQDESGMPNNRFLAERTGGTYSTLKVQPAELEDSGVYFCASSRNRVTNEKLFFGSGTQLSVL.

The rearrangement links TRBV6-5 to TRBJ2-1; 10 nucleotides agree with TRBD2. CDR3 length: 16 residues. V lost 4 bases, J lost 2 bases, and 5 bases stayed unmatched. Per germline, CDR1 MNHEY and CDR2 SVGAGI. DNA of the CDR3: TGTGCCAGCAGTTCCCGACTAGCGGGCACCTACAATGAGCAGTTCTTC. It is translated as CASSSRLAGTYNEQFF.

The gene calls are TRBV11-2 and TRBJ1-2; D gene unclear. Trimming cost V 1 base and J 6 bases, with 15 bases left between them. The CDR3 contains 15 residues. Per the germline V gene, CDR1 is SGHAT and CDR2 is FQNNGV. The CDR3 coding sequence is TGTGCCAGCAGCTTAGGGCCCATCGGGTTGGATGGCTACACCTTC. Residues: CASSLGPIGLDGYTF.

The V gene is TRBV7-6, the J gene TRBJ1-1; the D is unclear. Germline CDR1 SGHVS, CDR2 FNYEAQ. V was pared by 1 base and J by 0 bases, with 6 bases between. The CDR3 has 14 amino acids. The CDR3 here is CASSLGHMNTEAFF. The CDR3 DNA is TGTGCCAGCAGCTTAGGACACATGAACACTGAAGCTTTCTTT.

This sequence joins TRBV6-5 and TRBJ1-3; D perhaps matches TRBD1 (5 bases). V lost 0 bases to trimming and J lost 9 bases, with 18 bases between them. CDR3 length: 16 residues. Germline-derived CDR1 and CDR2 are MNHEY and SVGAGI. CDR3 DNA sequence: TGTGCCAGCAGTTACTCGACCGGTTGGCAGGGAGGCACCATATATTTT. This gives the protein CASSYSTGWQGGTIYF.

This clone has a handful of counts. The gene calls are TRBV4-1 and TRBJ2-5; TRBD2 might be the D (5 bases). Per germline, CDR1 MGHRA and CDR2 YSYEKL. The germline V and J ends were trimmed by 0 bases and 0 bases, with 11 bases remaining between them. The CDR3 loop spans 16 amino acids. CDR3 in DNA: TGCGCCAGCAGCCAAGATTTGACTACGTACCAAGAGACCCAGTACTTC. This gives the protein CASSQDLTTYQETQYF.

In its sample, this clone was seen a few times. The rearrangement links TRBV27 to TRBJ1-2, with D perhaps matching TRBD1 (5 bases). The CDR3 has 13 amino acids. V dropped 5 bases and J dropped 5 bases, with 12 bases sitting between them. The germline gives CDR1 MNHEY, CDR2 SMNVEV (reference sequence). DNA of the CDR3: TGTGCCAGCAGTCCCGTGGGGCCTTATGGCTACACCTTC. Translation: CASSPVGPYGYTF.

CDR3 DNA: TGTGCCAGCAGTTTAAAGACTAGCGGGAGAACCGGGGAGCTGTTTTTT. Translation: CASSLKTSGRTGELFF. The chain recombines TRBV27 with TRBJ2-2, with 12 positions matching TRBD2. From germline, CDR1 is MNHEY and CDR2 SMNVEV (reference sequence). The V and J ends lost 2 bases and 5 bases, in that order; junction bases with no gene match: 3. The CDR3 sequence is 16 residues long.

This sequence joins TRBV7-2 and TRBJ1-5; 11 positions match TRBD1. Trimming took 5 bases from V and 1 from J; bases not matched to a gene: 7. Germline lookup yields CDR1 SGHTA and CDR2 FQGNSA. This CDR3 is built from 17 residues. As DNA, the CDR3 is TGTGCCAGCAGCCGGACAGGGGGCGCGTTGAGCAATCAGCCCCAGCATTTT. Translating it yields CASSRTGGALSNQPQHF.